The 9 T cell receptor beta chains reported below all come from one sample, sequenced in a study of blood T cell repertoires in COVID-19. Repertoires were generated with immunoSEQ multiplex PCR, while TCRdb's copy carries only in-frame clones and drops some. Among approximately 500,000 clones listed, 85% to 90% were seen once. The sequenced sample was PBMCs or T cells enriched from blood (not recorded which). The source of these receptors is a woman aged 40 to 49 who had recovered from COVID-19.

The chain uses TRBV2 and TRBJ2-1, with 10 bases lining up with TRBD2. Per germline, CDR1 SNHLY and CDR2 FYNNEI. The length of the CDR3 is 17 residues. Trimming removed 6 bases from V and 0 bases from J; junction bases left unmatched: 8. CDR3 sequence (DNA): TGTGCCAGCAGGGTAGCGGGAGGCACAAGCTCCTACAATGAGCAGTTCTTC. This translates into CASRVAGGTSSYNEQFF.

The gene calls are TRBV4-3 and TRBJ2-1; D may be TRBD2 (5 bases). V was pared by 3 bases and J by 0 bases, with 15 bases between. The V gene's germline CDR1 is LGHNA and CDR2 YSLEER. CDR3 length: 17 residues. This chain's CDR3 is CASSQLDRRDSYNEQFF. The CDR3 nucleotides are TGCGCCAGCAGCCAGCTAGATCGCCGGGACTCCTACAATGAGCAGTTCTTC.

This clone was observed a handful of times. The chain recombines TRBV19 with TRBJ1-1, with D maybe TRBD1 (6 bases). CDR1 is LNHDA and CDR2 is SQIVND in the germline V gene (reference sequence). Between the trimmed V and J ends, which lost 10 bases and 3 bases, there was a span of 15 bases. The CDR3 totals 13 residues. Here the CDR3 reads CATQGRGDTEAFF. The CDR3 coding sequence is TGTGCCACCCAGGGGCGTGGGGACACTGAAGCTTTCTTT. Drawing the rest from reference TRBV19 and TRBJ1-1, the complete variable domain is DGGITQSPKYLFRKEGQNVTLSCEQNLNHDAMYWYRQDPGQGLRLIYYSQIVNDFQKGDIAEGYSVSREKKESFPLTVTSAQKNPTAFYLCATQGRGDTEAFFGQGTRLTVV.

The CDR3 loop is CASSYGSTTEAFF. CDR3 nucleotide sequence: TGTGCCAGCAGTTACGGGAGCACCACTGAAGCTTTCTTT. The chain carries TRBV6-2 or TRBV6-3 and TRBJ1-1; D gene ambiguous. Deletions cut 2 bases from V and 4 bases from J, with 8 bases between. Germline V CDR1 and CDR2: MNHEY, SVGEGT. This CDR3 comprises 13 residues.

The chain joins TRBV7-8 to TRBJ1-1; D perhaps matches TRBD1 (5 bases). Germline lookup yields CDR1 SGHVS and CDR2 FQNEAQ. This CDR3 is 15 amino acids long. V lost 4 bases to trimming and J lost 2 bases, with 14 bases between them. The DNA for the CDR3 is TGTGCCAGCAGCTCTGCCTGGGGGGGAAACACTGAAGCTTTCTTT. Its translation is CASSSAWGGNTEAFF.

This rearrangement joins TRBV6-2 or TRBV6-3 to TRBJ1-1; D is unclear. The CDR3 totals 16 residues. CDR1 is MNHEY and CDR2 is SVGEGT in the germline V gene. Trimming took off 2 bases at V and 5 bases at J, with 18 bases between the two ends. The CDR3 DNA follows: TGTGCCAGCAGTTACGAGAACGGCTCGCGGTTGACTGAAGCTTTCTTT. It encodes CASSYENGSRLTEAFF.

The V gene is TRBV29-1, the J gene TRBJ1-4; 7 bases are shared with TRBD1. J was trimmed by 4 bases and V by 4 bases; bases with no gene match: 6. There are 14 residues in the CDR3. Germline V gene lookup returns CDR1 SQVTM and CDR2 ANQGSEA. In DNA, the CDR3 is TGCAGCGTTGGGGGGGACAGTTTTAATGAAAAACTGTTTTTT. This codes for CSVGGDSFNEKLFF.

The V and J genes are TRBV6-5 and TRBJ2-7, with 8 bases aligning to TRBD2. From germline, CDR1 is MNHEY and CDR2 SVGAGI. There are 14 residues in the CDR3. The V gene end was trimmed by 2 bases and the J gene end by 0 bases; junction bases not matched to a gene: 0. CDR3 protein: CASSYAGGSYEQYF. The CDR3 DNA reads TGTGCCAGCAGTTACGCGGGAGGCTCCTACGAGCAGTACTTC.

This clone was seen more than once but under ten times. V is TRBV9 and J is TRBJ1-2; the D is unclear. CDR3 size: 16 residues. Germline V gene data show CDR1 as SGDLS and CDR2 as YYNGEE. Trimming stripped 3 bases from V and 4 bases from J, with 19 bases between. CDR3 residues: CASSARGGRGSYGYTF. CDR3 bases: TGTGCCAGCAGCGCCAGAGGAGGGCGCGGCAGCTATGGCTACACCTTC.